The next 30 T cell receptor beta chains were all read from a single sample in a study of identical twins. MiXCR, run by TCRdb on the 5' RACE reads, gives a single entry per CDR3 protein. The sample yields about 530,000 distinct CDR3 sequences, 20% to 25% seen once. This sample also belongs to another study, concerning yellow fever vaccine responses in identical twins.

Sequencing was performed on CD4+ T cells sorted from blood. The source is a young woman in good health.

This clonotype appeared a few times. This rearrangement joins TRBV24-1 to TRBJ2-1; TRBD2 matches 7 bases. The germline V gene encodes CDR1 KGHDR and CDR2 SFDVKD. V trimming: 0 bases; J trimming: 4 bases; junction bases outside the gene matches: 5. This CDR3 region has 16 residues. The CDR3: CATSDLSAGDYNEQFF. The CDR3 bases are TGTGCCACCAGTGATTTGTCCGCGGGAGATTACAATGAGCAGTTCTTC.

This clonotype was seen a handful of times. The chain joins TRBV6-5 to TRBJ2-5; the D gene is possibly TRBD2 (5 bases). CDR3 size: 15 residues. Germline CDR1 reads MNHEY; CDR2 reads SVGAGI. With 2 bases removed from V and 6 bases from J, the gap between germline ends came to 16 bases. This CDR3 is CASSYPWTGEKTQYF. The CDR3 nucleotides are TGTGCCAGCAGTTACCCATGGACCGGGGAGAAGACCCAGTACTTC.

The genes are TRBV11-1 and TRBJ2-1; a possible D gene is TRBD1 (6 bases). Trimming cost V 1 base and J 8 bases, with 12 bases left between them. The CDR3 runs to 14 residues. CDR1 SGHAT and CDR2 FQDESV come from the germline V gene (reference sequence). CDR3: CASSLVFRGDEQFF. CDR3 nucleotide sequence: TGTGCCAGCAGCTTAGTTTTCAGGGGCGATGAGCAGTTCTTC.

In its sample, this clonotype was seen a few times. The CDR3 sequence is CASGLGHSEQPQHF. The CDR3 DNA sequence: TGTGCTAGTGGTCTCGGCCATTCGGAACAGCCCCAGCATTTT. V usage is TRBV12-5 and J usage is TRBJ1-5; D is undetermined. From germline, CDR1 is LGHNT and CDR2 FRNRAP. The V end was cut by 5 bases, the J end by 7 bases, with 15 bases between. The CDR3 contains 14 residues.

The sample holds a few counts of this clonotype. In DNA, the CDR3 is TGTGCCAGCAGTGAACAGACAAACACCGGGGAGCTGTTTTTT. Its protein product is CASSEQTNTGELFF. J is TRBJ2-2 and V is TRBV2; D uncertain. This CDR3 has 14 amino acids. Germline lookup yields CDR1 SNHLY and CDR2 FYNNEI. Trimming left V 2 bases short and J 2 bases short, with 6 bases between.

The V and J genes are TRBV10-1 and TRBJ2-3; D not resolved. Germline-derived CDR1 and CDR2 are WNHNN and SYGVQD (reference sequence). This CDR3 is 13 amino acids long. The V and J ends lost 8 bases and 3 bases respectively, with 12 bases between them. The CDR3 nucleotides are TGCGCCAGCGCCGTACATGGAACAGATACGCAGTATTTT. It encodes CASAVHGTDTQYF.

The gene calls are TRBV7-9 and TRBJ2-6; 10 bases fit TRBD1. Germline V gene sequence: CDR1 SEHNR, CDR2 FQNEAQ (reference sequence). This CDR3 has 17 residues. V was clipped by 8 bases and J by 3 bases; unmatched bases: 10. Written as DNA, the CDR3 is TGTGCCAGCTTAAAGCTGGGACAGGGGTTTGGGGCCAACGTCCTGACTTTC. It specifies CASLKLGQGFGANVLTF.

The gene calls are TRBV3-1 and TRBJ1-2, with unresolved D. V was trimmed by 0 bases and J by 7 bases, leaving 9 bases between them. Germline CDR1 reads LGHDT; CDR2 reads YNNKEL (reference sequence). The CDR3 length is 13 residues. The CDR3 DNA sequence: TGTGCCAGCAGCCAAGATCAGTCCGGTGGCTACACCTTC. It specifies CASSQDQSGGYTF.

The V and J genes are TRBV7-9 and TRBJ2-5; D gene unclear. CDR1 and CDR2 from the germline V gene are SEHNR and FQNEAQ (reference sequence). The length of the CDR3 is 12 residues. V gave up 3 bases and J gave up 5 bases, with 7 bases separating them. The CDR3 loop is CASSFEPETQYF. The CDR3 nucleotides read TGTGCCAGCAGCTTCGAACCGGAGACCCAGTACTTC.

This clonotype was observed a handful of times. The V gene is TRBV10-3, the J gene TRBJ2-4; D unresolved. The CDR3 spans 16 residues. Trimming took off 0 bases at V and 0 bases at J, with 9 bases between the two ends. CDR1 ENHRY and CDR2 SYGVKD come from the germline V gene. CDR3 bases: TGTGCCATCAGTGAGTCGGCCACTTTAGCCAAAAACATTCAGTACTTC. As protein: CAISESATLAKNIQYF.

CDR3 amino acids: CASSSNSKWQFF. DNA for the CDR3: TGTGCCAGCAGCTCGAACAGCAAATGGCAGTTCTTC. The chain employs TRBV11-2 and TRBJ2-1; D unclear. V lost 4 bases and J 12 bases, leaving 13 bases between the germline ends. The germline V gene has CDR1 SGHAT and CDR2 FQNNGV. The length of the CDR3 is 12 residues.

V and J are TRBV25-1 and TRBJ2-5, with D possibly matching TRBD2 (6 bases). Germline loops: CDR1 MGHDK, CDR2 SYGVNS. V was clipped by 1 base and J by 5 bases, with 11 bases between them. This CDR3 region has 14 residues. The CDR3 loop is CASSESGGKETQYF. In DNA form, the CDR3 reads TGTGCCAGCAGTGAATCTGGCGGGAAGGAGACCCAGTACTTC.

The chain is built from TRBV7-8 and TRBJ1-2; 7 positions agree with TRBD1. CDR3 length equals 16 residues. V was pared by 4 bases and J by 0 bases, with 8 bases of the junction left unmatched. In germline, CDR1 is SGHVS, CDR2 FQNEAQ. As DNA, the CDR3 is TGTGCCAGCAGCTCGATACAGGGGACCCCTAACTATGGCTACACCTTC. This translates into CASSSIQGTPNYGYTF. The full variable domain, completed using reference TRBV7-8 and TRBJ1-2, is GAGVSQSPRYKVAKRGQDVALRCDPISGHVSLFWYQQALGQGPEFLTYFQNEAQLDKSGLPSDRFFAERPEGSVSTLKIQRTQQEDSAVYLCASSSIQGTPNYGYTFGSGTRLTVV.

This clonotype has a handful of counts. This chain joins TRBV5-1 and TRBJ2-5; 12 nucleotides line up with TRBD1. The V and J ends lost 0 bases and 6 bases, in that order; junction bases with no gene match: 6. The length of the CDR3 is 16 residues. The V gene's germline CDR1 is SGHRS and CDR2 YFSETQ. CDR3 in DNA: TGCGCCAGCAGCTTGGGGCCGGGACAGGGGGCAAAGACCCAGTACTTC. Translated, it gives CASSLGPGQGAKTQYF.

Written as DNA, the CDR3 is TGTGCCAGCAGCCAAGCACAGGGCCTCCTCGGCTACACCTTC. Its protein product is CASSQAQGLLGYTF. The J gene is TRBJ1-2, the V gene TRBV3-1, with D possibly TRBD1 on 6 matching bases. Germline values: CDR1 LGHDT, CDR2 YNNKEL (reference sequence). There are 14 residues in the CDR3. The V end was cut by 1 base, the J end by 8 bases, with 14 bases between.

The CDR3 DNA reads TGCAGTGCTAGAGATTGGACAGGGGCGGTTCGTGGTGAGCAGTTCTTC. Its protein is CSARDWTGAVRGEQFF. This sequence joins TRBV20-1 and TRBJ2-1; 9 nucleotides align to TRBD1. The CDR3 has 16 residues. V lost 0 bases and J lost 9; bases outside the gene matches: 12. Germline assignment: CDR1 DFQATT and CDR2 SNEGSKA (reference sequence).

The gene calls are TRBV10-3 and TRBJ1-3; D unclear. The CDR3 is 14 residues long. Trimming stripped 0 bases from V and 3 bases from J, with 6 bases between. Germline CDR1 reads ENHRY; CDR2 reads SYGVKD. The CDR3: CAISESTGGNTIYF. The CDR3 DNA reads TGTGCCATCAGTGAGTCCACTGGTGGAAACACCATATATTTT.

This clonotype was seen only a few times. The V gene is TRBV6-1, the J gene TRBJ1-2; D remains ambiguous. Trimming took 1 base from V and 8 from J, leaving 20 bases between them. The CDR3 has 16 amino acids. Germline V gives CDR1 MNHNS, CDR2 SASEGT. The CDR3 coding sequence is TGTGCCAGCAGTGAAGAGGAGGGAGTAAGGGCTCAGGGCTACACCTTC. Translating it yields CASSEEEGVRAQGYTF.

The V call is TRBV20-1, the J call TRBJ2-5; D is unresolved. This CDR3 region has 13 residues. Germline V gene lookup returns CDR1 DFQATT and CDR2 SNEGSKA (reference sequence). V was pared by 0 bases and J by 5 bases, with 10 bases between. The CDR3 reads CSARDPNPETQYF. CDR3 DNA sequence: TGCAGTGCTAGAGACCCAAACCCGGAGACCCAGTACTTC.

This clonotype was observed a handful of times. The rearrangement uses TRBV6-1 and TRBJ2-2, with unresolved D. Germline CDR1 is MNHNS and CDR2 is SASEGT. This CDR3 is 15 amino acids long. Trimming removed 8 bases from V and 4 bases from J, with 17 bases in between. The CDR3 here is CASGVNPIVTGELFF. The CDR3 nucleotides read TGTGCCAGCGGGGTTAACCCTATCGTCACCGGGGAGCTGTTTTTT.

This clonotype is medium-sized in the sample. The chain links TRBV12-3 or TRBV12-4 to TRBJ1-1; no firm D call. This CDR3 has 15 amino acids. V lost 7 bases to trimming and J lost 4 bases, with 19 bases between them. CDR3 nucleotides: TGTGCCAGCACTGCGGAGGGAAGAGCGGGCACTGAAGCTTTCTTT. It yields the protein CASTAEGRAGTEAFF.

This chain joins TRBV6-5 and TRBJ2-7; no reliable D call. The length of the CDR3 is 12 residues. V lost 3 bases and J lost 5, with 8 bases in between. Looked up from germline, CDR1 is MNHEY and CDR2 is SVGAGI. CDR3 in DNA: TGTGCCAGCAGTTATGGACGGGACGAGCAGTACTTC. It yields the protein CASSYGRDEQYF.

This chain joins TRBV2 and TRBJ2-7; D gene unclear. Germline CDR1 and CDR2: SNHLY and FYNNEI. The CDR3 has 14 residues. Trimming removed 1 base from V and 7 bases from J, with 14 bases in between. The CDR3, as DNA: TGTGCCAGCAGTGAAGTGTCCCCAGGACGGGAGCAGTACTTC. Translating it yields CASSEVSPGREQYF. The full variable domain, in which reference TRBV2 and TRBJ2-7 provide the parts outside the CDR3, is EPEVTQTPSHQVTQMGQEVILRCVPISNHLYFYWYRQILGQKVEFLVSFYNNEISEKSEIFDDQFSVERPDGSNFTLKIRSTKLEDSAMYFCASSEVSPGREQYFGPGTRLTVT.

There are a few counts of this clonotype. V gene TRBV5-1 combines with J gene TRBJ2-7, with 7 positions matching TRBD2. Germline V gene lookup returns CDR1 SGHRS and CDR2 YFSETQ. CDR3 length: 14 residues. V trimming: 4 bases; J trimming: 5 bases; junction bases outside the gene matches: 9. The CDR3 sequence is CASSTSGISNEQYF. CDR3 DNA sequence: TGCGCCAGCAGCACGAGCGGGATTAGCAACGAGCAGTACTTC.

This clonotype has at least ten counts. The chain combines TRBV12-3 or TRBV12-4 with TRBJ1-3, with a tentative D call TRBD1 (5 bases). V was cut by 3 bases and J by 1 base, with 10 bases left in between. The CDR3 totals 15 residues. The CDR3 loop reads CASSFPQGSGNTIYF. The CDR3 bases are TGTGCCAGCAGTTTTCCCCAGGGTTCTGGAAACACCATATATTTT.

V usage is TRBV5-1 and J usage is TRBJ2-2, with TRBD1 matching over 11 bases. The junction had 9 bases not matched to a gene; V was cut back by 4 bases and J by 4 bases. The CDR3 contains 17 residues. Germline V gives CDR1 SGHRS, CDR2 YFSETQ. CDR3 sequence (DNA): TGCGCCAGCAGCCCCAGGACAGGGGGCGACGGCACCGGGGAGCTGTTTTTT. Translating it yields CASSPRTGGDGTGELFF.

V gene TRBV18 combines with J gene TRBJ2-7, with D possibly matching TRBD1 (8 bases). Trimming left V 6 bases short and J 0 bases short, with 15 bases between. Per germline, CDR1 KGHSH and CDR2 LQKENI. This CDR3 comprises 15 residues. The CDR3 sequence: CASSPTGGGSYEQYV. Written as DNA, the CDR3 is TGTGCCAGCTCCCCCACAGGGGGGGGCTCCTACGAGCAGTACGTC.

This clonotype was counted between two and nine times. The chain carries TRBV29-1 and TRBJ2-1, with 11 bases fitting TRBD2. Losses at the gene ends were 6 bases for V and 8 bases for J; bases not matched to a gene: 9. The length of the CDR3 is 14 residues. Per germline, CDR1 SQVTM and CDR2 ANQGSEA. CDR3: CSVDTSGRPDEQFF. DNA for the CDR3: TGCAGCGTCGACACTAGCGGGAGACCGGATGAGCAGTTCTTC.

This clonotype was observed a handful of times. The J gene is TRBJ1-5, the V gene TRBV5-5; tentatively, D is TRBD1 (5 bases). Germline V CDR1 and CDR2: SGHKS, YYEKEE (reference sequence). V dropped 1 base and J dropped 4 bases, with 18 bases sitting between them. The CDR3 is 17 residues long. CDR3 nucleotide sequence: TGTGCCAGCAGCTTGTGGCAGGGCTATAGTCTAAATCAGCCCCAGCATTTT. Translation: CASSLWQGYSLNQPQHF. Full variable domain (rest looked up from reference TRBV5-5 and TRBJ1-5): DAGVTQSPTHLIKTRGQQVTLRCSPISGHKSVSWYQQVLGQGPQFIFQYYEKEERGRGNFPDRFSARQFPNYSSELNVNALLLGDSALYLCASSLWQGYSLNQPQHFGDGTRLSIL.

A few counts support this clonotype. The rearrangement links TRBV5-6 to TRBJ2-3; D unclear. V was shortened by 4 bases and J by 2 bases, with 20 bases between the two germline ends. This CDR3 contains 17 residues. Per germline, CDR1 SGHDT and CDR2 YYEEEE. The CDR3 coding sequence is TGTGCCAGCAGCCAAACCAACATCACCCCATACACAGATACGCAGTATTTT. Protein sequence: CASSQTNITPYTDTQYF.